This TCR beta chain emerged from a study of blood T cell repertoires in COVID-19. Assay: immunoSEQ multiplex PCR; the TCRdb copy retains only in-frame clones and omits some. This repertoire shows roughly 220,000 clones, roughly 84% found once; its top ten account for 15% to 20%. Germline loops: CDR1 MGHRA, CDR2 YSYEKL. Trimming cost V 0 bases and J 3 bases, with 12 bases left between them. This CDR3 is 16 amino acids long. The clonotype originates from a man in his thirties or forties with active or convalescent COVID-19. The sequencing input was peripheral blood. V and J are TRBV4-1 and TRBJ1-5; tentative D call: TRBD1 (6 bases). The CDR3 here is CASSQDATGANQPQHF. CDR3 nucleotides: TGCGCCAGCAGCCAAGATGCGACAGGAGCCAATCAGCCCCAGCATTTT.